This is a list of T cell receptor beta chains from one sample in a study of tumour-infiltrating T cells in Burkitt lymphoma. Measured with immunoSEQ multiplex PCR; TCRdb has only the in-frame clones, and not every one. The sample includes around 2,400 clones, roughly 80% seen only once; the top ten take roughly 6.9%. Sequences were obtained from tumor tissue. These receptors all stem from a human donor with diffuse large B-cell lymphoma. The CDR3 runs from the conserved cysteine through the conserved F or W. The D gene is left open where the match is weak. Clone size is given for some rows only: seen once, a few or many times, or a class if the clone is expanded.

V gene,D gene,clone size,J gene,CDR3 DNA,CDR3 protein
TRBV7-2,TRBD1,NA,TRBJ1-1,TGTGCCAGCAGCCTGGCTGGGGACAGGAGGTTATCGAACACTGAAGCTTTCTTT,CASSLAGDRRLSNTEAFF
TRBV7-2,NA,NA,TRBJ2-1,TGTGCCAGCAGCTTCGACTACGTCAATGAGCAGTTCTTC,CASSFDYVNEQFF
TRBV6-5,NA,NA,TRBJ1-6,TGTGCCAGCAGAGGCGCAGCTTCACCCCTCCACTTT,CASRGAASPLHF
TRBV6-5,NA,few,TRBJ2-7,TGTGCCAGCACCGCTTATGACGTGGGCTACGAGCAGTACTTC,CASTAYDVGYEQYF
TRBV6-6,NA,NA,TRBJ2-1,TGTGCCAGCAGTTATTCTAGTGTCGTGTTCTTC,CASSYSSVVFF
TRBV11-2,TRBD2,NA,TRBJ2-6,TGTGCCAGCAGCTTAGCGCTAGCGGGGGGGCTTGGGGCCAACGTCCTGACTTTC,CASSLALAGGLGANVLTF
TRBV18,NA,NA,TRBJ2-5,TGTGCCAGCTCACCGGAGCGACAAGAGACCCAGTACTTC,CASSPERQETQYF
TRBV6-6,NA,once,TRBJ1-6,TGTGCCAGCAGTTACCGGGATAATAATTCACCCCTCCACTTT,CASSYRDNNSPLHF
TRBV30,TRBD2,NA,TRBJ2-3,TGTGCCTGGAGTGTACCCAGCGGGGGGGCTCGAGGCACAGATACGCAGTATTTT,CAWSVPSGGARGTDTQYF
TRBV19,TRBD1,NA,TRBJ1-3,TGTGCCAGTAGTACCGCGACCCCAGACAGGGCTGGAAACACCATATATTTT,CASSTATPDRAGNTIYF
TRBV9,TRBD2,NA,TRBJ2-7,TGTGCCAGCAGCGTAGGAGTTGGTAGCGGGGGCCTGAAAGGCGAGCAGTACTTC,CASSVGVGSGGLKGEQYF
TRBV15,NA,once,TRBJ1-1,TGTGCCACCAGCAGAGATCGTGTTCCCGGCACTGAAGCTTTCTTT,CATSRDRVPGTEAFF
TRBV27,NA,NA,TRBJ1-2,TGTGCCAGCAGAAAGTCAGATGGTGGCTACACCTTC,CASRKSDGGYTF
TRBV5-1,TRBD2,NA,TRBJ2-1,TGCGCCAGCAGCCCAAGTCTAGCGGGGGGTTACAATGAGCAGTTCTTC,CASSPSLAGGYNEQFF
TRBV6-1,NA,NA,TRBJ2-7,TGTGCCAGCAGCGGCGGGACCGGCACCTACGAGCAGTACTTC,CASSGGTGTYEQYF
TRBV7-2,TRBD2,once,TRBJ2-7,TGTGCCAGCAGCCATTATACTAGGCTGGGAGCGGGGGGCTCCTACGAGCAGTACTTC,CASSHYTRLGAGGSYEQYF
TRBV6-6,TRBD1,NA,TRBJ2-2,TGTGCCAGCAGTTACTGGGGTCAGGGGGCAACCGGGGAGCTGTTTTTT,CASSYWGQGATGELFF
TRBV4-2,NA,NA,TRBJ2-3,TGTGCCAGCAGCCGCGACACCGGGGATACGCAGTATTTT,CASSRDTGDTQYF
TRBV7-9,TRBD1,NA,TRBJ1-3,TGTGCCAGCAGCTTAGGGGTTAAGGACAGGGTTTACTCTGGAAACACCATATATTTT,CASSLGVKDRVYSGNTIYF
TRBV14,NA,few,TRBJ2-7,TGTGCCAGCAGCCAAGGTAACAGGGTCTACGAGCAGTACTTC,CASSQGNRVYEQYF
TRBV14,NA,few,TRBJ2-2,TGTGCCAGCAGCCCGACGATGGGAAACACCGGGGAGCTGTTTTTT,CASSPTMGNTGELFF
TRBV5-1,NA,NA,TRBJ2-2,TGCGCCAGCAGCTTGGCTGCGGGCACCGGGGAGCTGTTTTTT,CASSLAAGTGELFF
TRBV6-6,TRBD1,NA,TRBJ1-1,TGTGCCAGCAGTATCTGGACAGGGCCGAACACTGAAGCTTTCTTT,CASSIWTGPNTEAFF
TRBV30,TRBD1,NA,TRBJ2-7,TGTGCCTGGAGCCCAAATGTACCGGGACAGGCGTCCGAGCAGTACTTC,CAWSPNVPGQASEQYF
TRBV9,NA,NA,TRBJ2-4,TGTGCCAGCAGCGTAGACAGGTCTGCTAGAAACATTCAGTACTTC,CASSVDRSARNIQYF
TRBV7-3,NA,NA,TRBJ1-2,TGTGCCAGCAGCCTGGACGGAAACTATGGCTACACCTTC,CASSLDGNYGYTF
TRBV6-5,NA,NA,TRBJ2-1,TGTGCCAGCAGTGAGAATACGAACAATGAGCAGTTCTTC,CASSENTNNEQFF
TRBV30,TRBD2,NA,TRBJ2-5,TGTGCCTGGAGTGTACGGTCTAGCGGGGGCACTTTGGAGACCCAGTACTTC,CAWSVRSSGGTLETQYF
TRBV19,TRBD1,NA,TRBJ1-2,TGTGCCAGTAGTATCAGTTTGGACAGGGGGAGACCTTTGGGCTATGGCTACACCTTC,CASSISLDRGRPLGYGYTF
TRBV7-2,TRBD1,few,TRBJ2-7,TGTGCCAGCAGCTGGGGACAGATATACGAGCAGTACTTC,CASSWGQIYEQYF
TRBV11-2,NA,NA,TRBJ2-5,TGTGCCAGCAGCTTAGGGACCGCTACCCAGTACTTC,CASSLGTATQYF
TRBV7-2,NA,NA,TRBJ2-7,TGTGCCAGCACCTGGACAGCCCCCTACGAGCAGTACTTC,CASTWTAPYEQYF
TRBV7-2,NA,NA,TRBJ2-5,TGTGCCAGCAGCTCCACTCCGGGGGTGTCCCAGTACTTC,CASSSTPGVSQYF
TRBV7-2,NA,NA,TRBJ1-1,TGTGCCAGCAGCTTCCGGGGGCAGGGAACGGAAGCTTTCTTT,CASSFRGQGTEAFF
TRBV5-6,TRBD1,few,TRBJ1-2,TGTGCCAGCAGCTCGGGACAGGGGTGGACATACTATGGCTACACCTTC,CASSSGQGWTYYGYTF
TRBV5-1,TRBD1,NA,TRBJ2-7,TGCGCCAGCAGCTTGTCTACGGGACAGGGGACCTACGAGCAGTACTTC,CASSLSTGQGTYEQYF
TRBV27,TRBD1,NA,TRBJ2-2,TGTGCCAGCACCTTGGCGGGGACAGGGGGCGGCACCGGGGAGCTGTTTTTT,CASTLAGTGGGTGELFF
TRBV7-9,NA,NA,TRBJ1-2,TGTGCCAGCAGGCCAGACGGGGCCGTCTATGGCTACACCTTC,CASRPDGAVYGYTF
TRBV7-2,NA,NA,TRBJ1-5,TGTGCCAGCAGTCCCGACGGGAATCAGCCCCAGCATTTT,CASSPDGNQPQHF
TRBV7-9,NA,NA,TRBJ2-7,TGTGCCGTCCGGGACTCCCCGACCCTCGAGCAGTACTTC,CAVRDSPTLEQYF
TRBV5-1,NA,NA,TRBJ1-2,TGCGCCAGCAGCTTGGTGGGGGGTGCTGGTGGCTACACCTTC,CASSLVGGAGGYTF